The clone carrying this TCR beta chain showed up many times. The record originates from a study of response to subunit inactivated influenza vaccine. V lost 6 bases to trimming and J lost 2 bases; unmatched junction nucleotides: 8. The CDR3 consists of 17 residues. Each CDR3 protein gets one entry after TCRdb re-called the RT-PCR reads with MiXCR. Seen here are around 570,000 distinct CDR3 sequences, about 11% observed once, and the top ten hold approximately 11%. The same data also contributed to another study, on T cells expressing NK-cell markers. This second study notes: TCR beta cDNA was made by 5'RACE template switching with UMIs. The TCR beta repertoires originated in sorted CD3+CD56+NKG2C+, CD3+CD56+NKG2C- and CD3+CD56-NKG2C+ T cells. One of the eight sequenced donors was seronegative, whereas the other seven were HCMV-seropositive. NKG2C+ dominant clonotype frequencies in six donors were roughly 1.0-7.0% of CD8+ T cells. The CD3+CD56-NKG2C+ fraction of a few donors was likewise dominated by these clonotypes.

This TCR was sampled from a man between 50 and 59 years old who received an inactivated influenza vaccine. The material sequenced was PBMCs from blood, taken on the day of vaccination. The rearrangement uses TRBV12-3 or TRBV12-4 and TRBJ2-3, with 13 positions matching TRBD2. The DNA for the CDR3 is TGTGCCAGCAGAGGCCTGACTAGCGGGGGGAACACAGATACGCAGTATTTT. The encoded protein is CASRGLTSGGNTDTQYF.